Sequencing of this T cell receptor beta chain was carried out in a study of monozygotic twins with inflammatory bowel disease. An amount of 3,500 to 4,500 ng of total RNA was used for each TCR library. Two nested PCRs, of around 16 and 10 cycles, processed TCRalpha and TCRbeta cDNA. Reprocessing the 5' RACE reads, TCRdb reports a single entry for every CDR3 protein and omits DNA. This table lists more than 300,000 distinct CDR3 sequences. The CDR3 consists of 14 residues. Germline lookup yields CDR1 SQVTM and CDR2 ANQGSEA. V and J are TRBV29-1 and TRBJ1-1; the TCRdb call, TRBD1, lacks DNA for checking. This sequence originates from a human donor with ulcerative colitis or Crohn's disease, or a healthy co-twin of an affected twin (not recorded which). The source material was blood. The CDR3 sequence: CSVARQGTYTEAFF.